This record looks at one TCR beta chain sequence and its context. The target of this receptor is not known. Per-base quality was not reported, and no clone a single base away is much larger than it. The CDR3 starts with the cysteine, ends with the phenylalanine, and has 17 residues. This entry keeps only the CDR3 DNA: 51 bases, framed from base 1. CDR1 and CDR2 (KGHSH, LQKENI) derive from the germline V gene. A distance of 17 bases separates the germline ends of V and J, which lose 3 bases and 0 bases respectively. This entry belongs to a study of blood T cell repertoires in COVID-19 (dated by TCRdb to 2019 to 2021). Concerning the study at large: The collaborator samples originated in the United States, Italy and Spain and spanned the acute and convalescent phases of COVID-19. The repertoires were made available in a free public database intended to serve as a resource for research on the immune response to SARS-CoV-2. The dataset comprised deeply sampled blood TCRbeta repertoires from subjects exposed to, actively infected with, or recovered from COVID-19. The samples were drawn from the first 160 participants of the ongoing ImmuneRACE study and from 1,200 or so subjects provided by 6 global collaborators. Sample metadata almost always included a de-identified subject ID, COVID-19 status, age in years and sex. The material from the prospective study consisted of cDNA or gDNA derived from T cells, B-cell-depleted T cells, or PBMCs. HLA class I and class II types, where available, came from metadata supplied by the sample provider rather than from assay-based typing.

Collaborating institutions collected whole blood in K2EDTA tubes following their own protocols. Collaborator samples were shipped for TCRbeta analysis as frozen whole blood, isolated PBMCs, or DNA extracted from either sample type. Results the study describes overall, beyond this receptor: How much clinical and demographic metadata was included differed by source and by participant, and the metadata was provided uncurated.

The immunoSEQ Assay, a bias-controlled multiplex PCR, was used to amplify TCRbeta CDR3 regions from genomic DNA. Regarding the original processing steps: The number of nucleated cells in each sample was estimated by amplification of reference gene primers within the assay. Sequence reads were collapsed and filtered to measure the absolute abundance of every unique TCRbeta CDR3 rearrangement. For each sample, productive Simpson clonality was calculated by taking the square root of Simpson's diversity index across productive rearrangements. TCRdb re-hosts the immuneACCESS table, in-frame sequences only. Its copies lack some clones; in the studies checked, an unresolved V gene accounts for under half of them, and the cause for the rest is not known. The V and J calls and clone size are taken from that table; D and trimming were inferred from the DNA. The sample data list 30,000 to 35,000 clones, and 85% of these were observed just once. Approximately 14% of the sample rests with the top ten.

Input material: peripheral blood. The TCR originated in a human donor with acute or convalescent COVID-19. The donor label of this sample is uncertain. Recombination joined TRBV18 with TRBJ1-2; the D gene remains uncertain. The nucleotide sequence reads as follows: TGTGCCAGCTCACCCTCCGGTTTGCAGGTTACTAACTATGGCTACACCTTC. It encodes CASSPSGLQVTNYGYTF.